This T cell receptor beta chain originates from a study of T cell responses to AZD1222 COVID-19 vaccine. Study-wide points: The study sampled repertoires only after the peak T cell response. A mostly white British donor set with more females was recruited, and clonal diversity was possibly underestimated. The CD4 TCRs associated with vaccination extended across spike and predominated at 160-218 and 743-854.

The CDR3 has 13 amino acids. Trimming shortened V by 3 bases and J by 1 base, and 6 bases separated the two germline ends. Looked up from germline, CDR1 is MNHEY and CDR2 is SMNVEV (reference sequence). The study pooled second doses at about 4 or about 12 weeks. Comment on this clone: The antigen is not known.

Here immunoSEQ multiplex PCR was the method, and the copy in TCRdb shows in-frame clones only, minus some. The sample has over 140,000 clones, approximately 92% seen once. The chain links TRBV27 to TRBJ1-2, with D hard to call. Sequenced material: peripheral blood, taken 28 days after the second AZD1222 dose. The receptor comes from an adult who received the AZD1222 COVID-19 vaccine. This CDR3 reads CASSLRFNYGYTF. CDR3 bases: TGTGCCAGCAGTTTGCGGTTTAACTATGGCTACACCTTC.